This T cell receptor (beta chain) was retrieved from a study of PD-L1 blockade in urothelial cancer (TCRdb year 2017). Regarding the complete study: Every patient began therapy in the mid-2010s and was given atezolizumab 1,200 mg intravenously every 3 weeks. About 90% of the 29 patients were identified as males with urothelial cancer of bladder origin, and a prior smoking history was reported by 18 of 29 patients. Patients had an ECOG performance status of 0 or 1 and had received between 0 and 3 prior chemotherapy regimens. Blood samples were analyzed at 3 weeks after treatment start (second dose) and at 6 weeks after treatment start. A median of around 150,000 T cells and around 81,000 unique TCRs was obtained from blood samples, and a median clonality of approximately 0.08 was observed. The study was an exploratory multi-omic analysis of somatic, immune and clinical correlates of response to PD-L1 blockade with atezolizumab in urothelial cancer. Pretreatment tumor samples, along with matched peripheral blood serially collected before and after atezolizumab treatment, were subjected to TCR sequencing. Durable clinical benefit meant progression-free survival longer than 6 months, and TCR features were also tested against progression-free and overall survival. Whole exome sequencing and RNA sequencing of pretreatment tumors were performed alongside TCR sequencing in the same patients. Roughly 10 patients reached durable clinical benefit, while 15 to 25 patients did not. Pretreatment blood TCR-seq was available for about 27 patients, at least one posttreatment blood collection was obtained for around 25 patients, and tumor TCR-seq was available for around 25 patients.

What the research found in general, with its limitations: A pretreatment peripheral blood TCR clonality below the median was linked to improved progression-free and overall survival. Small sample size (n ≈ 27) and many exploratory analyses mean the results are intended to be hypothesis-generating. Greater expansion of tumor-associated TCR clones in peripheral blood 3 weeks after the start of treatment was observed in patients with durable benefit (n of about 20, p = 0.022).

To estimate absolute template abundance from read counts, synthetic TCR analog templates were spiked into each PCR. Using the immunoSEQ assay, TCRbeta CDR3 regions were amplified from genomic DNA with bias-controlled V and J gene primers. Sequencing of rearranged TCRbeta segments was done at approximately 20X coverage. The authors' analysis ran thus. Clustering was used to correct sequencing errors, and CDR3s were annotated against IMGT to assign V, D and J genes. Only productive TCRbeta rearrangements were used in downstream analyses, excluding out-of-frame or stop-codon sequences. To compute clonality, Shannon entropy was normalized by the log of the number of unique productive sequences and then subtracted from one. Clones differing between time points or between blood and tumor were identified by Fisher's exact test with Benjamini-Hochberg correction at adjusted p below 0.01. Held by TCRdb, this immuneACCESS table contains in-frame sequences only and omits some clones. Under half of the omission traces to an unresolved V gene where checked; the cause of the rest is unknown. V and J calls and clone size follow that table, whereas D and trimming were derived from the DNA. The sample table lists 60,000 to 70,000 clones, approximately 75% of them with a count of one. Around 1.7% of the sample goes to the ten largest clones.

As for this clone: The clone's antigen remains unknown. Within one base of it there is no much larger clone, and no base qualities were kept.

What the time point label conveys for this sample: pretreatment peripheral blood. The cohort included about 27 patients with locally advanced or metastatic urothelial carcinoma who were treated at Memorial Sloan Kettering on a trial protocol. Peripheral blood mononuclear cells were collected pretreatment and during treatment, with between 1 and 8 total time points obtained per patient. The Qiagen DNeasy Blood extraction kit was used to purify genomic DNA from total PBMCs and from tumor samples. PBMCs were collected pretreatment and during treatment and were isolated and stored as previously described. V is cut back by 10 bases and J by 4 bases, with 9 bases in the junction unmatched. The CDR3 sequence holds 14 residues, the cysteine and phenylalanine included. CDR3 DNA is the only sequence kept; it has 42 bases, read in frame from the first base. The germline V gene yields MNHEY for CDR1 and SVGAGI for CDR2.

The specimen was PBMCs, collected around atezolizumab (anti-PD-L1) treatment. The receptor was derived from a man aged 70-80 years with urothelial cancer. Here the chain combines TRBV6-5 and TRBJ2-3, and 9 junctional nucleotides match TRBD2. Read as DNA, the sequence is TGTGCCACCGGTAGGAGCGGGAGGCCAGATACGCAGTATTTT. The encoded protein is CATGRSGRPDTQYF.